These 32 T cell receptor beta chains came from one sample sequenced in a study of T cell repertoires in cytomegalovirus infection. These TCRs are of unknown antigen specificity. TCRdb fed the reads into MiXCR, producing one record per CDR3 protein. The table records about 63,000 distinct CDR3 sequences, around 20% of them present only once. The sequencing used CD8+ T cells from cultured PBMCs, collected from culture after CMV antigen stimulation. Receptors originate from a human donor in good health (CMV status not recorded). Some clones in this sample may be carry-over from other donors' samples.

This clonotype turned up a few times. The chain combines TRBV10-3 with TRBJ1-2; 10 bases are shared with TRBD1. The V gene end was trimmed by 10 bases and the J gene end by 2 bases; junction bases not matched to a gene: 13. CDR3 length: 16 residues. The germline V gene encodes CDR1 ENHRY and CDR2 SYGVKD. CDR3 bases: TGTGCCACCAATACCGGGACAGGGGATATGAACTATGGCTACACCTTC. Translating gives CATNTGTGDMNYGYTF.

V usage is TRBV27 and J usage is TRBJ1-4; D unclear. Looked up from germline, CDR1 is MNHEY and CDR2 is SMNVEV (reference sequence). V was pared by 5 bases and J by 4 bases, with 11 bases between. This CDR3 has 14 residues. The CDR3 here is CASSRKRNNEKLFF. The CDR3 DNA reads TGTGCCAGCAGTAGAAAACGGAATAATGAAAAACTGTTTTTT.

The V and J genes are TRBV7-2 and TRBJ2-5, with 7 bases identical to TRBD2. Germline V gene data show CDR1 as SGHTA and CDR2 as FQGNSA. The trim removed 4 bases at V and 5 bases at J, leaving 10 bases unmatched. The CDR3 totals 15 residues. This chain's CDR3 is CASSSWASSGETQYF. The CDR3 DNA sequence: TGTGCCAGCAGCTCCTGGGCTAGTAGCGGGGAGACCCAGTACTTC.

This clonotype was counted many times. V is TRBV7-2 and J is TRBJ2-7; D is tentatively TRBD1 or TRBD2 (6 bases each). Between the trimmed V and J ends, which lost 6 bases and 2 bases, there was a span of 14 bases. The germline V gene encodes CDR1 SGHTA and CDR2 FQGNSA. The CDR3 is 14 amino acids. Here the CDR3 reads CASRLGGRTYEQYF. CDR3 in DNA: TGTGCCAGCAGACTTGGGGGGCGCACCTACGAGCAGTACTTC. The complete variable domain, with remaining parts taken from reference TRBV7-2 and TRBJ2-7, reads GAGVSQSPSNKVTEKGKDVELRCDPISGHTALYWYRQSLGQGLEFLIYFQGNSAPDKSGLPSDRFSAERTGGSVSTLTIQRTQQEDSAVYLCASRLGGRTYEQYFGPGTRLTVT.

The rearrangement joins TRBV7-8 to TRBJ1-5; TRBD1 matches 9 bases. Germline V gives CDR1 SGHVS, CDR2 FQNEAQ. J gave up 4 bases and V 5 bases, and 9 bases lay outside the gene matches. The CDR3 sequence is 16 residues long. CDR3 protein: CASSKATGGRNQPQHF. The CDR3 coding sequence is TGTGCCAGCAGCAAAGCTACAGGGGGCCGGAATCAGCCCCAGCATTTT. The complete variable domain, with remaining parts taken from reference TRBV7-8 and TRBJ1-5, reads GAGVSQSPRYKVAKRGQDVALRCDPISGHVSLFWYQQALGQGPEFLTYFQNEAQLDKSGLPSDRFFAERPEGSVSTLKIQRTQQEDSAVYLCASSKATGGRNQPQHFGDGTRLSIL.

The chain links TRBV7-6 to TRBJ2-7; D remains unclear. CDR1 SGHVS and CDR2 FNYEAQ come from the germline V gene. This CDR3 comprises 13 residues. The germline V and J ends were trimmed by 5 bases and 0 bases, with 8 bases remaining between them. The CDR3 DNA is TGTGCCAGCAGCCCAGGTCACTCCTACGAGCAGTACTTC. It specifies CASSPGHSYEQYF.

This clonotype came up a few times. The rearrangement links TRBV7-2 to TRBJ2-6; D is undetermined. V lost 0 bases to trimming and J lost 4 bases, with 7 bases between them. The CDR3 has 15 residues. Germline CDR1 SGHTA, CDR2 FQGNSA. The CDR3 loop is CASSLAGPGANVLTF. The CDR3 DNA follows: TGTGCCAGCAGCTTAGCAGGACCCGGGGCCAACGTCCTGACTTTC.

This clonotype was seen only a few times. The chain links TRBV6-2 or TRBV6-3 to TRBJ2-1, with TRBD2 matching over 7 bases. Germline CDR1 and CDR2: MNHEY and SVGEGT. The V and J ends lost 2 bases and 2 bases, in that order; junction bases with no gene match: 12. The CDR3 runs 18 residues. The DNA for the CDR3 is TGTGCCAGCAGTTACCCCCTTATAGCGGGCCGGACCTACAATGAGCAGTTCTTC. This encodes CASSYPLIAGRTYNEQFF.

In this sample, this clonotype is medium-sized. V usage is TRBV7-2 and J usage is TRBJ2-7; tentatively, D is TRBD2 (6 bases). CDR3 length equals 16 residues. Germline V gives CDR1 SGHTA, CDR2 FQGNSA. V lost 4 bases, J lost 1 base, and 17 bases lay in between. CDR3: CASSSYYGAGSYEQYF. For the CDR3, the DNA is TGTGCCAGCAGCTCATATTACGGGGCGGGATCCTACGAGCAGTACTTC.

CDR3 in amino acids: CASIVRRGARYEQYF. The CDR3 nucleotides are TGTGCCAGCATTGTACGACGGGGGGCGAGGTACGAGCAGTACTTC. The chain recombines TRBV6-5 with TRBJ2-7, with a possible D match to TRBD2 (7 bases). Trimming shortened V by 7 bases and J by 4 bases, and 20 bases separated the two germline ends. This CDR3 spans 15 amino acids. Germline CDR1 reads MNHEY; CDR2 reads SVGAGI.

This clonotype was counted only a few times. The rearrangement links TRBV9 to TRBJ1-1; D ambiguous. The V and J ends lost 3 bases and 0 bases respectively, with 6 bases between them. CDR1 and CDR2 (germline): SGDLS, YYNGEE. CDR3 length: 13 residues. The CDR3 sequence is CASSGNLNTEAFF. The DNA of the CDR3 is TGTGCCAGCAGCGGAAACTTGAACACTGAAGCTTTCTTT.

This clonotype was seen more than once but under ten times. CDR3 nucleotides: TGTGCCAGCAGTTACACCCGAGACGGGGAGCAGTTCTTC. Translating it yields CASSYTRDGEQFF. V gene TRBV6-8 combines with J gene TRBJ2-1; D is ambiguous. The CDR3 is 13 residues long. Between the trimmed V and J ends, which lost 2 bases and 10 bases, there was a span of 12 bases. The V gene's germline CDR1 is MNHGY and CDR2 SAAAGT.

The rearrangement joins TRBV5-1 to TRBJ2-1, with D possibly called TRBD1 or TRBD2 (6 bases each). Trimming removed 0 bases from V and 4 bases from J, with 11 bases in between. Germline values: CDR1 SGHRS, CDR2 YFSETQ. The CDR3 covers 15 residues. The CDR3 DNA reads as TGCGCCAGCAGCTTGGAGGGGGGTGCTTACAATGAGCAGTTCTTC. It yields the protein CASSLEGGAYNEQFF.

This chain uses TRBV6-8 with TRBJ1-1; D is unclear. The CDR3 length is 14 residues. V lost 6 bases and J 7 bases, leaving 18 bases between the germline ends. Germline lookup yields CDR1 MNHGY and CDR2 SAAAGT. In nucleotides, the CDR3 is TGTGCCAGCAGGACAAGCGCAAGCGGGATTGAAGCTTTCTTT. Amino acids: CASRTSASGIEAFF.

This clonotype showed up just a few times. The chain employs TRBV7-9 and TRBJ1-2; no firm D call. V was clipped by 1 base and J by 8 bases, with 17 bases between them. This CDR3 spans 15 amino acids. Germline V gene data show CDR1 as SEHNR and CDR2 as FQNEAQ (reference sequence). The CDR3 sequence: CASSLVGVVDPGYTF. The CDR3 region has the DNA TGTGCCAGCAGCTTAGTTGGGGTCGTGGATCCGGGCTACACCTTC.

This clonotype was detected only a few times. The chain combines TRBV7-2 with TRBJ2-3; D possibly corresponds to TRBD1 (6 bases). CDR1 and CDR2 from the germline V gene are SGHTA and FQGNSA. The CDR3 contains 15 residues. V was trimmed by 2 bases and J by 0 bases, leaving 9 bases between them. CDR3 sequence reads: CASSLWGHSTDTQYF. The CDR3 DNA reads as TGTGCCAGCAGCTTATGGGGACACAGCACAGATACGCAGTATTTT.

The chain joins TRBV12-3 or TRBV12-4 to TRBJ2-5; D not resolved. V was cut by 0 bases and J by 2 bases, with 10 bases left in between. The CDR3 runs 15 residues. The CDR3 protein is CASSLAWIAQETQYF. The CDR3 bases are TGTGCCAGCAGTTTAGCGTGGATCGCGCAAGAGACCCAGTACTTC.

This clonotype was seen a handful of times. Here the CDR3 DNA reads TGTGCCAGCAGCTTAGCTCGAGCAGGAGTCAATCAGCCCCAGCATTTT. It codes for CASSLARAGVNQPQHF. The chain joins TRBV7-2 to TRBJ1-5; D unresolved. CDR1 is SGHTA and CDR2 is FQGNSA in the germline V gene. The germline V and J ends were trimmed by 0 bases and 3 bases, with 12 bases remaining between them. The CDR3 has 16 residues.

This clonotype was detected ten times or more. The chain is built from TRBV7-2 and TRBJ1-5, with 9 bases lining up with TRBD1. V shed 5 bases and J 3 bases; nucleotides not matched to a gene: 5. The CDR3 sequence is 15 residues long. CDR1 is SGHTA and CDR2 is FQGNSA in the germline V gene. In nucleotides, the CDR3 is TGTGCCAGCAGCGTTACAGGGGGCTTCAATCAGCCCCAGCATTTT. It yields the protein CASSVTGGFNQPQHF.

V and J are TRBV5-6 and TRBJ2-5; TRBD1 agrees at 8 bases. The CDR3 loop spans 14 amino acids. Trimming cost V 0 bases and J 4 bases; bases outside gene matches: 2. CDR1 is SGHDT, CDR2 YYEEEE, per germline. The CDR3 DNA follows: TGTGCCAGCAGCTTGGCCGACAGGGGAGAGACCCAGTACTTC. Translating it yields CASSLADRGETQYF. The whole variable domain, remainder taken from reference TRBV5-6 and TRBJ2-5, is DAGVTQSPTHLIKTRGQQVTLRCSPKSGHDTVSWYQQALGQGPQFIFQYYEEEERQRGNFPDRFSGHQFPNYSSELNVNALLLGDSALYLCASSLADRGETQYFGPGTRLLVL.

This clonotype has more than one count but fewer than ten. The genes are TRBV3-1 and TRBJ2-2; 9 positions agree with TRBD1. Trimming at V came to 0 bases and at J to 4 bases, leaving 3 bases not matched to a gene. This CDR3 spans 16 amino acids. CDR1 LGHDT and CDR2 YNNKEL come from the germline V gene (reference sequence). In nucleotides, the CDR3 is TGTGCCAGCAGCCAAGAGGACAGGGGAAGCACCGGGGAGCTGTTTTTT. Translation gives CASSQEDRGSTGELFF.

CDR3 region: CASTTGAEAFF. The CDR3 bases are TGTGCCAGCACCACGGGGGCTGAAGCTTTCTTT. The chain combines TRBV7-4 with TRBJ1-1, with D possibly being TRBD1 (5 bases). Germline CDR1 and CDR2: SGHVT and SQSDAQ. The length of the CDR3 is 11 residues. V was pared by 7 bases and J by 6 bases, with 9 bases between.

This chain links TRBV7-6 with TRBJ1-6; D gene unclear. The length of the CDR3 is 12 residues. Trimming cost V 6 bases and J 8 bases, with 8 bases left between them. The germline V gene encodes CDR1 SGHVS and CDR2 FNYEAQ. The CDR3: CASRDRYSPLHF. CDR3 DNA: TGTGCCAGCAGGGATCGATATTCACCCCTCCACTTT.

This chain connects TRBV7-1 to TRBJ1-1, with D perhaps TRBD1 (6 bases). TRBV7-1 is sorted into the ORF group, with uncertain function. The V gene lost 6 bases and the J gene lost 7 bases, with 21 bases spanning the gap. The CDR3 runs to 15 residues. The CDR3 loop is CASRGPTGPGGEAFF. In DNA, the CDR3 is TGTGCCAGCAGGGGTCCAACAGGGCCGGGGGGTGAAGCTTTCTTT.

The J gene is TRBJ2-1, the V gene TRBV7-6; possible D gene TRBD2, 6 bases. This CDR3 contains 14 residues. The germline V and J ends were trimmed by 4 bases and 7 bases, with 14 bases remaining between them. Germline CDR1 SGHVS, CDR2 FNYEAQ. CDR3 coding DNA: TGTGCCAGCAGCTCGGGGGTAGGGAGGAATGAGCAGTTCTTC. Protein product: CASSSGVGRNEQFF.

This clonotype has more than one count but fewer than ten. The V and J genes are TRBV4-3 and TRBJ2-2; D not certain. Per the germline V gene, CDR1 is LGHNA and CDR2 is YSLEER. CDR3 size: 15 residues. V was shortened by 3 bases and J by 4 bases, with 12 bases between the two germline ends. CDR3 in DNA: TGCGCCAGCAGCCATAGGAGAGAAGGCACCGGGGAGCTGTTTTTT. It is translated as CASSHRREGTGELFF.

This chain links TRBV12-3 or TRBV12-4 with TRBJ1-5; 9 bases are shared with TRBD1. V lost 4 bases, J lost 6 bases, and 13 bases stayed unmatched. The CDR3 contains 17 residues. DNA for the CDR3: TGTGCCAGCAGTTCGCAATGGGACAGGGATGGAAGTCAGCCCCAGCATTTT. Translation gives CASSSQWDRDGSQPQHF.

The chain joins TRBV15 to TRBJ1-4; a weak D match, TRBD1 (6 bases). The CDR3 is 17 amino acids. Germline CDR1 is LNHNV and CDR2 is YYDKDF (reference sequence). The V gene lost 3 bases and the J gene lost 6 bases, with 20 bases spanning the gap. CDR3 DNA sequence: TGTGCCACCAGCAGTTATATTCCGGGACAAGAGGATGAAAAACTGTTTTTT. As protein: CATSSYIPGQEDEKLFF.

The table lists this clonotype with a few counts. The chain is built from TRBV5-5 and TRBJ1-2, with 9 bases matching TRBD1. Germline assignment: CDR1 SGHKS and CDR2 YYEKEE (reference sequence). V was pared by 4 bases and J by 4 bases, with 5 bases of the junction left unmatched. This CDR3 has 14 amino acids. The DNA of the CDR3 is TGTGCCAGCAGCCCGGACAGGGGCCTCTATGGCTACACCTTC. It specifies CASSPDRGLYGYTF.

This clonotype was detected only a few times. The V and J genes are TRBV6-2 or TRBV6-3 and TRBJ2-1; D is uncertain. The length of the CDR3 is 14 residues. Looked up from germline, CDR1 is MNHEY and CDR2 is SVGEGT. Trimming pared 11 bases from V and 4 bases from J, leaving 18 bases between. The CDR3: CAGTDRQEYNEQFF. Here the CDR3 DNA reads TGTGCCGGCACCGACCGGCAGGAGTACAATGAGCAGTTCTTC.

Only a few counts were recorded for this clonotype. V and J are TRBV20-1 and TRBJ1-3; D may be TRBD1 (5 bases). The CDR3 consists of 14 residues. The V and J ends lost 5 bases and 3 bases respectively, with 14 bases between them. CDR1 is DFQATT and CDR2 is SNEGSKA in the germline V gene (reference sequence). CDR3 loop: CSASDRENGNTIYF. CDR3 in DNA: TGCAGTGCTTCCGACAGAGAGAATGGAAACACCATATATTTT.

This clonotype turned up a few times. One end of the junction fails to match germline, which may point to a read error. The chain links TRBV4-3 to TRBJ2-5; TRBD1 is a possible D gene (6 bases). The CDR3 has 13 amino acids. Germline lookup yields CDR1 LGHNA and CDR2 YSLEER. The CDR3 protein is CASSHPGEETQHF. Here the CDR3 DNA reads TGCGCCAGCAGCCATCCAGGGGAAGAGACCCAGCACTTC.